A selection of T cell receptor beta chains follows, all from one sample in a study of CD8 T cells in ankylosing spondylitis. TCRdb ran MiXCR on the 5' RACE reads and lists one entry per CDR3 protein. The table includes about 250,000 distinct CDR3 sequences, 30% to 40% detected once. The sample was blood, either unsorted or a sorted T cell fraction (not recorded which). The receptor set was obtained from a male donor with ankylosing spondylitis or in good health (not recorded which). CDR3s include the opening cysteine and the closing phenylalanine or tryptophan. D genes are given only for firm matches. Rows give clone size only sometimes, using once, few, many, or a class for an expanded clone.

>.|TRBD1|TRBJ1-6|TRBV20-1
CSANGQGAPSPLHF
TGCAGTGCTAACGGACAGGGGGCCCCCTCACCCCTCCACTTT
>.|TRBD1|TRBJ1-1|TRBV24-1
CATSDRDRTGAFF
TGTGCCACCAGTGATCGGGACAGGACTGGAGCTTTCTTT
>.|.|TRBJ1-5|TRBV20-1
CSARDLVLGGPRSNQPQHF
TGCAGTGCTAGAGATCTGGTCTTAGGGGGGCCGAGAAGCAATCAGCCCCAGCATTTT
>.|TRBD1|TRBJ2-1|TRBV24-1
CATPTRGWTGKYNEQFF
TGTGCCACACCCACACGGGGTTGGACAGGCAAATACAATGAGCAGTTCTTC
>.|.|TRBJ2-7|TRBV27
CASSLWWWEQYF
TGTGCCAGCAGTTTATGGTGGTGGGAGCAGTACTTC
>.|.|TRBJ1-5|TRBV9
CASSVDAGSNQPQHF
TGTGCCAGCAGCGTAGATGCGGGAAGCAATCAGCCCCAGCATTTT
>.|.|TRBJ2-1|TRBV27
CASSLLFGSSYNEQFF
TGTGCCAGCAGTTTATTGTTCGGGTCCTCCTACAATGAGCAGTTCTTC
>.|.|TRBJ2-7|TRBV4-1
CASSQDLTPGTEQYF
TGCGCCAGCAGCCAAGATCTAACACCGGGGACGGAGCAGTACTTC
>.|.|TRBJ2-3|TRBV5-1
CASSLTGLNTDTQYF
TGCGCCAGCAGCTTGACAGGGTTGAACACAGATACGCAGTATTTT
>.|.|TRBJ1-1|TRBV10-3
CAISRDMNTEAFF
TGTGCCATCAGCAGGGACATGAACACTGAAGCTTTCTTT
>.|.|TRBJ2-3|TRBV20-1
CSASPGQIQDTQYF
TGCAGTGCTAGTCCCGGACAGATTCAGGATACGCAGTATTTT
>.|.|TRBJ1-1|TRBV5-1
CASSLGGPGNTEAFF
TGCGCCAGCAGCTTGGGGGGTCCGGGGAACACTGAAGCTTTCTTT
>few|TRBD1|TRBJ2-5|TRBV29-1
CSVLNAGTETGTQYF
TGCAGCGTACTGAATGCCGGGACAGAAACAGGGACCCAGTACTTC
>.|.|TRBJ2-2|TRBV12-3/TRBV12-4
CASSLNGAGELFF
TGTGCCAGCAGTTTAAACGGGGCCGGGGAGCTGTTTTTT
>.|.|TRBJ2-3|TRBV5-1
CASSFGLPRGTDTQYF
TGCGCCAGCAGCTTCGGACTCCCTCGGGGCACAGATACGCAGTATTTT
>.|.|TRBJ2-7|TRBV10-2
CASSESTYEQYF
TGCGCCAGCAGTGAGTCAACCTACGAGCAGTACTTC
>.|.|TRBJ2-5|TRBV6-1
CASSKMPQETQYF
TGTGCCAGCAGCAAAATGCCGCAAGAGACCCAGTACTTC
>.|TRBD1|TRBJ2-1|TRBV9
CASSVGDRNSYNEQFF
TGTGCCAGCAGCGTAGGGGACAGGAACTCCTACAATGAGCAGTTCTTC
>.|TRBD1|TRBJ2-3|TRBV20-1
CSAPGQGAWGTDTQYF
TGCAGTGCCCCGGGACAGGGGGCTTGGGGCACAGATACGCAGTATTTT
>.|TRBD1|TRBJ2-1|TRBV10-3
CAITSGTGYYNEQFF
TGTGCCATCACCTCAGGGACAGGGTACTACAATGAGCAGTTCTTC
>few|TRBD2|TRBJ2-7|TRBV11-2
CASSLGVGGLVEQYF
TGTGCCAGCAGCTTAGGTGTGGGAGGGCTTGTCGAGCAGTACTTC
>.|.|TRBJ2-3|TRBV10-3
CAISESAGRWGDTQYF
TGTGCCATCAGTGAGTCAGCAGGGAGATGGGGAGATACGCAGTATTTT
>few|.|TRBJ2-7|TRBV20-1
CSARVGYEQYF
TGCAGTGCTAGAGTCGGTTACGAGCAGTACTTC
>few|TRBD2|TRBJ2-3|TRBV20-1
CCADMGGLAVITDTQYF
TGCTGTGCGGACATGGGGGGACTAGCGGTAATCACAGATACGCAGTATTTT
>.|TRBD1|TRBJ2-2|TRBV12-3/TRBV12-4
CASSRGQVQYTGELFF
TGTGCCAGCAGTAGAGGACAGGTCCAATACACCGGGGAGCTGTTTTTT
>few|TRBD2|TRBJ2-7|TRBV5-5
CASSTSGGLREQYF
TGTGCCAGCAGTACCAGCGGGGGCCTGCGGGAGCAGTACTTC
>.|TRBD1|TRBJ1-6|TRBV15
CATSGRTGVGSPLHF
TGTGCCACCAGCGGACGGACAGGGGTGGGTTCACCCCTCCACTTT
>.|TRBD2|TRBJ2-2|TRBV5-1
CASSMGLQNTGELFF
TGCGCCAGCAGCATGGGACTACAGAACACCGGGGAGCTGTTTTTT
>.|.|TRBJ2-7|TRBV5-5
CASSFDRDIISYEQYF
TGTGCCAGCAGCTTCGACCGGGACATCATCTCCTACGAGCAGTACTTC
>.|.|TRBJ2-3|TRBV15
CATSPDGAGADTQYF
TGTGCCACCAGCCCCGACGGGGCCGGCGCAGATACGCAGTATTTT
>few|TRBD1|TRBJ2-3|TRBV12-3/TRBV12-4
CASSPRDRSTDTQYF
TGTGCCAGCAGTCCCCGGGACAGAAGCACAGATACGCAGTATTTT
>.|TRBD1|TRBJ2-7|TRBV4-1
CASSRGTEPSYEQYF
TGCGCCAGCAGCCGAGGGACAGAGCCTTCCTACGAGCAGTACTTC
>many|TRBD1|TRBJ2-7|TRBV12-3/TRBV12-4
CASSDRAYEQYF
TGTGCCAGCAGTGACAGGGCGTACGAGCAGTACTTC
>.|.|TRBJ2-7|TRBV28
CASSLNRVFYEQYF
TGTGCCAGCAGTTTAAACAGGGTCTTCTACGAGCAGTACTTC
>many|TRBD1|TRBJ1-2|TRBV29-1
CSVGLGTGGDGYTF
TGCAGCGTTGGGCTGGGTACAGGGGGCGATGGCTACACCTTC
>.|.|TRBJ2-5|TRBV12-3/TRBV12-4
CASSLLGPSYQETQYF
TGTGCCAGCAGTTTACTTGGACCCTCGTACCAAGAGACCCAGTACTTC
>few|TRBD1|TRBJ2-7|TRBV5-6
CASSITRGIYEQYF
TGTGCCAGCAGCATTACCAGGGGGATTTACGAGCAGTACTTC
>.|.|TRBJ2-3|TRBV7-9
CASSSPLVDTQYF
TGTGCCAGCAGCTCCCCCCTCGTGGATACGCAGTATTTT
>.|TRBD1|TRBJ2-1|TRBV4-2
CASSRPGDRGRNEQFF
TGTGCCAGCAGCCGACCCGGGGACAGGGGGCGGAATGAGCAGTTCTTC
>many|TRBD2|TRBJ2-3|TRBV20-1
CSGEGTDTQYF
TGCAGTGGGGAGGGGACAGATACGCAGTATTTT
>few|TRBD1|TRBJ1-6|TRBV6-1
CASSRGTGQNSPLHF
TGTGCCAGCAGTCGCGGGACAGGGCAAAATTCACCCCTCCACTTT
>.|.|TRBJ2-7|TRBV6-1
CASSEEVMWTATYEQYF
TGTGCCAGCAGTGAAGAGGTGATGTGGACAGCCACCTACGAGCAGTACTTC
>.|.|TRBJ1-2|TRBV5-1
CASSLDNLYGYTF
TGCGCCAGCAGCCTAGACAATCTCTATGGCTACACCTTC
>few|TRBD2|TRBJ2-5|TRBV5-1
CASSLALAGPGTQYF
TGCGCCAGCAGCTTGGCACTAGCGGGGCCGGGGACCCAGTACTTC
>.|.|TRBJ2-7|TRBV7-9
CASSLAGSELYEQYF
TGTGCCAGCAGCTTGGCGGGCAGCGAACTCTACGAGCAGTACTTC